The rows below give T cell receptor beta chains drawn from one sample of a study of blood T cells in healthy people across ages. A single record per CDR3 protein comes from TCRdb applying MiXCR to the 5' RACE reads. Among around 700,000 distinct CDR3 sequences listed, about 25% were seen once. This sample was shared with a second study, whose subject was T cells of mothers and their children.

Sequencing used blood. These receptors originate from a boy younger than 18 in good health. Both conserved end residues are part of each CDR3. D genes are given only for firm matches. Only some rows state a clone size, as once, few, many or a class for expanded clones.

TRBV4-3	-	-	TRBJ2-7	CASSQGMGRYEQYF	TGCGCCAGCAGCCAAGGAATGGGGCGGTACGAGCAGTACTTC
TRBV7-2	-	-	TRBJ1-2	CASSPAGLNYGYTF	TGTGCCAGCAGCCCGGCCGGTCTGAACTATGGCTACACCTTC
TRBV12-3/TRBV12-4	-	-	TRBJ1-2	CASSPPTENYGYTF	TGTGCCAGCAGCCCACCGACGGAGAACTATGGCTACACCTTC
TRBV6-5	-	few	TRBJ2-1	CAGSSDSFTRGVPYNEQFF	TGTGCCGGCAGTTCCGATAGCTTTACGAGGGGAGTCCCCTACAATGAGCAGTTCTTC
TRBV4-1	-	few	TRBJ2-3	CASSPWYQGGTDTQYF	TGCGCCAGCAGCCCGTGGTATCAGGGAGGCACAGATACGCAGTATTTT
TRBV6-5	TRBD1	-	TRBJ2-7	CASSYAGTGAYEQYF	TGTGCCAGCAGTTACGCCGGGACAGGGGCCTACGAGCAGTACTTC
TRBV3-1	-	-	TRBJ2-5	CASREQEETQYF	TGTGCCAGCAGAGAACAGGAGGAGACCCAGTACTTC
TRBV29-1	-	-	TRBJ2-5	CSVEVTELESETQYF	TGCAGCGTTGAAGTTACCGAACTAGAGTCGGAGACCCAGTACTTC
TRBV5-1	-	-	TRBJ2-5	CASSLGAPGETQYF	TGCGCCAGCAGCTTGGGGGCACCTGGAGAGACCCAGTACTTC
TRBV9	-	few	TRBJ2-3	CASSPREGSTDTQYF	TGTGCCAGCAGCCCCCGAGAGGGAAGCACAGATACGCAGTATTTT
TRBV21-1	-	-	TRBJ2-2	CASTRKGGVDPNTGELFF	TGTGCCAGCACCAGAAAGGGGGGGGTGGACCCGAACACCGGGGAGCTGTTTTTT
TRBV7-9	TRBD1	few	TRBJ2-1	CASSPLGDRESNEQFF	TGTGCCAGCAGCCCATTGGGGGACAGGGAGTCCAATGAGCAGTTCTTC
TRBV15	-	few	TRBJ2-5	CATSKEEVSKEETQYF	TGTGCCACCAGCAAAGAGGAAGTTTCTAAAGAAGAGACCCAGTACTTC
TRBV7-2	-	-	TRBJ2-1	CASSLVGGITNEQFF	TGTGCCAGCAGCTTAGTGGGCGGGATTACGAATGAGCAGTTCTTC
TRBV6-5	-	-	TRBJ1-2	CASSYELRDGYTF	TGTGCCAGCAGTTACGAGCTTAGGGATGGCTACACCTTC
TRBV7-3	TRBD1	few	TRBJ1-4	CASSSTGAGEKLFF	TGTGCCAGCAGCTCCACAGGGGCGGGAGAAAAACTGTTTTTT
TRBV5-1	TRBD2	few	TRBJ2-3	CASTTTNGREAADTQYF	TGCGCCAGCACGACGACTAACGGGAGGGAGGCCGCAGATACGCAGTATTTT
TRBV10-3	TRBD1	few	TRBJ2-5	CAISAGTGLETQYF	TGTGCCATCAGTGCCGGGACAGGGTTAGAGACCCAGTACTTC
TRBV12-3/TRBV12-4	TRBD2	-	TRBJ2-1	CASRQTSGAYNEQFF	TGTGCCAGCAGACAGACTAGCGGGGCCTACAATGAGCAGTTCTTC
TRBV28	TRBD1	-	TRBJ2-5	CACAGTGVEWGQETQYF	TGTGCCTGCGCCGGGACAGGGGTCGAGTGGGGGCAAGAGACCCAGTACTTC
TRBV20-1	-	few	TRBJ2-3	CSANRQAASTDTQYF	TGCAGTGCTAACCGTCAAGCGGCTAGCACAGATACGCAGTATTTT
TRBV20-1	TRBD2	-	TRBJ2-2	CSAAGTSGRLNGELFF	TGCAGTGCTGCAGGGACTAGCGGGAGATTAAACGGGGAGCTGTTTTTT
TRBV7-2	-	-	TRBJ1-6	CASSPGTPYSYNSPLHF	TGTGCCAGCAGCCCAGGGACCCCGTACTCCTATAATTCACCCCTCCACTTT
TRBV7-9	-	-	TRBJ2-3	CASSFNGPTDTQYF	TGTGCCAGCAGCTTTAACGGACCGACAGATACGCAGTATTTT
TRBV5-5	-	few	TRBJ2-7	CASSFNRAYYEQYF	TGTGCCAGCAGCTTTAACAGGGCCTACTACGAGCAGTACTTC
TRBV29-1	TRBD2	few	TRBJ2-1	CSALLADSYNEQFF	TGCAGCGCCCTACTAGCGGACTCCTACAATGAGCAGTTCTTC
TRBV19	TRBD2	-	TRBJ2-7	CASSTPVGSGSPYEQYF	TGTGCCAGTAGTACCCCAGTCGGTAGCGGGAGCCCGTACGAGCAGTACTTC
TRBV12-3/TRBV12-4	TRBD1	-	TRBJ1-2	CASRGTGVDRYTF	TGTGCCAGCAGAGGGACAGGGGTAGATCGCTACACCTTC
TRBV6-2/TRBV6-3	-	-	TRBJ1-2	CASSQSLVYGYTF	TGTGCCAGCAGTCAGTCGTTGGTCTATGGCTACACCTTC
TRBV7-9	-	few	TRBJ2-1	CASSLGDGPRNEQFF	TGTGCCAGCAGCTTGGGGGACGGGCCGCGGAATGAGCAGTTCTTC
TRBV6-1	-	few	TRBJ1-5	CASSPRTLNSNQPQHF	TGTGCCAGCAGTCCGCGGACCCTGAATAGCAATCAGCCCCAGCATTTT
TRBV28	TRBD1	few	TRBJ1-1	CASSLNPGGASEAFF	TGTGCCAGCAGTTTAAACCCAGGGGGCGCCTCTGAAGCTTTCTTT
TRBV7-2	-	few	TRBJ2-2	CASSPWDTGELFF	TGTGCCAGCAGCCCGTGGGACACCGGGGAGCTGTTTTTT
TRBV27	-	few	TRBJ1-6	CASSLFPDSRDSPLHF	TGTGCCAGCAGTTTATTCCCAGACAGTAGAGACTCACCCCTCCACTTT
TRBV4-3	TRBD1	-	TRBJ2-7	CASSRDGTGVNEQYF	TGCGCCAGCAGCCGGGACGGGACAGGGGTCAACGAGCAGTACTTC
TRBV18	-	-	TRBJ1-4	CASSRETNPDEKLFF	TGTGCCAGCTCACGGGAGACCAATCCCGACGAAAAACTGTTTTTT
TRBV12-3/TRBV12-4	-	-	TRBJ2-5	CASRPPGVIAETQYF	TGTGCCAGCAGGCCGCCGGGGGTGATTGCGGAGACCCAGTACTTC
TRBV20-1	-	-	TRBJ2-7	CSAAGSGTQQYYEQYF	TGCAGTGCTGCGGGGTCCGGGACACAACAGTACTACGAGCAGTACTTC
TRBV29-1	TRBD1	-	TRBJ2-3	CSVERTGGFTDTQYF	TGCAGCGTTGAACGGACAGGGGGCTTCACAGATACGCAGTATTTT
TRBV20-1	-	few	TRBJ1-5	CSAREGGFSNQPQHF	TGCAGTGCTAGAGAGGGAGGGTTCAGCAATCAGCCCCAGCATTTT
TRBV6-5	-	-	TRBJ2-7	CASSYSAGFGVEQYF	TGTGCCAGCAGTTACTCTGCAGGGTTTGGAGTCGAGCAGTACTTC
TRBV5-1	-	-	TRBJ2-1	CASSLVLADNEQFF	TGCGCCAGCAGCTTGGTTCTAGCTGACAATGAGCAGTTCTTC
TRBV7-6	TRBD2	-	TRBJ2-5	CASSVGALAGGQETQYF	TGTGCCAGCAGCGTGGGTGCCTTAGCGGGCGGACAAGAGACCCAGTACTTC
TRBV20-1	-	-	TRBJ2-5	CSAARGLRGETQYF	TGCAGTGCGGCACGGGGTCTCCGGGGAGAGACCCAGTACTTC
TRBV6-2/TRBV6-3	TRBD2	-	TRBJ2-5	CASSYPGLNQETQYF	TGTGCCAGCAGTTACCCGGGACTAAACCAAGAGACCCAGTACTTC
TRBV12-3/TRBV12-4	TRBD1	-	TRBJ2-3	CASSRFSGTGGTDTQYF	TGTGCCAGCAGTCGGTTTTCCGGGACAGGGGGCACAGATACGCAGTATTTT
TRBV5-1	-	-	TRBJ2-7	CASRRGTTLPEQYF	TGCGCCAGCCGGAGGGGGACCACCCTCCCCGAGCAGTACTTC
TRBV18	TRBD1	-	TRBJ1-3	CASSPIGDSSGNTIYF	TGTGCCAGCTCACCAATCGGGGACAGCTCTGGAAACACCATATATTTT
TRBV29-1	-	few	TRBJ1-1	CSVESPGVNTEAFF	TGCAGCGTTGAAAGCCCAGGGGTGAACACTGAAGCTTTCTTT
TRBV10-3	TRBD1	-	TRBJ2-3	CAIATGGTDTQYF	TGTGCCATCGCGACAGGGGGCACAGATACGCAGTATTTT
TRBV11-2	TRBD1	few	TRBJ1-3	CASRKWDRLYSGNTIYF	TGTGCCAGCAGGAAATGGGACAGGCTGTACTCTGGAAACACCATATATTTT
TRBV7-8	-	-	TRBJ1-6	CASSEPRRWYNSPLHF	TGTGCCAGCAGCGAACCAAGGCGGTGGTATAATTCACCCCTCCACTTT
TRBV5-6	TRBD2	many	TRBJ2-1	CASSFGLAGSYNEQFF	TGTGCCAGCAGCTTCGGACTAGCCGGCTCCTACAATGAGCAGTTCTTC
TRBV14	-	few	TRBJ1-1	CASSHRGGVRAFF	TGTGCCAGCAGCCACCGTGGGGGGGTGCGGGCTTTCTTT